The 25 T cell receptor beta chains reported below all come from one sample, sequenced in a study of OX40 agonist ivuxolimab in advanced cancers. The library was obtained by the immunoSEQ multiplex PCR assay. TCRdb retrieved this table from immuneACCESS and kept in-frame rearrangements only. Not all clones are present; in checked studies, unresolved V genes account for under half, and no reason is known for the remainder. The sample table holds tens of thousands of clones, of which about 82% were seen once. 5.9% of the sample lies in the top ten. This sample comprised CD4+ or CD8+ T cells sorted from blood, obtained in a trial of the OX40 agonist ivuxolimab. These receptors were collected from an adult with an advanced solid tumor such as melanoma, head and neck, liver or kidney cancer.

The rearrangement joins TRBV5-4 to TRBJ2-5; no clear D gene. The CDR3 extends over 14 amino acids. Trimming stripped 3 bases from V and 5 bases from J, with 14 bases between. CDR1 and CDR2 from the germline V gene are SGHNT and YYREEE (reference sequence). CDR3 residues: CASSSEARMETQYF. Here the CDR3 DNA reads TGTGCCAGCAGCTCAGAAGCCCGGATGGAGACCCAGTACTTC.

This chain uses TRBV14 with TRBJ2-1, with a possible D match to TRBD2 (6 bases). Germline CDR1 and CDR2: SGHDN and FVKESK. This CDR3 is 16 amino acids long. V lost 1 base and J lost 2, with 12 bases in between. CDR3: CASSQGTTLPYNEQFF. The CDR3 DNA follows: TGTGCCAGCAGCCAAGGGACTACCCTCCCCTACAATGAGCAGTTCTTC.

CDR3 nucleotides: TGTGCCAGCAACTCCCACCGGGTCCCAACCGGGGAGCTGTTTTTT. Amino acid sequence: CASNSHRVPTGELFF. The chain couples TRBV28 to TRBJ2-2; D remains unclear. The V gene's germline CDR1 is MDHEN and CDR2 SYDVKM. Trimming took 7 bases from V and 5 from J, leaving 17 bases between them. The CDR3 covers 15 residues.

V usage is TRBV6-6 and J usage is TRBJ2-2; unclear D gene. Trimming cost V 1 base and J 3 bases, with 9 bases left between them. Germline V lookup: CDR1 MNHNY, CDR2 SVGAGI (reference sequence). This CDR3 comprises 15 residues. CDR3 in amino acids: CASSYLGKDTGELFF. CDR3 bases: TGTGCCAGCAGTTACTTGGGGAAAGACACCGGGGAGCTGTTTTTT.

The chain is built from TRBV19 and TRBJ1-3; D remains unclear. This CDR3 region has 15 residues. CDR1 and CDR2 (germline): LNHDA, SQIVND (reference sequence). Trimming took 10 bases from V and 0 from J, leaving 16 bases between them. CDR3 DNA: TGTGCCACCCCCAGCGGGGATATCTCTGGAAACACCATATATTTT. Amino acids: CATPSGDISGNTIYF.

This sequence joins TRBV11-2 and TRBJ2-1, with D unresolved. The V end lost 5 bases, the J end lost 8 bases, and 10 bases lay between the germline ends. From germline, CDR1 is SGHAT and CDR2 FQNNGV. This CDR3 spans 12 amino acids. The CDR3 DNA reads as TGTGCCAGCAGCCATGATCTGGATGAGCAGTTCTTC. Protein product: CASSHDLDEQFF.

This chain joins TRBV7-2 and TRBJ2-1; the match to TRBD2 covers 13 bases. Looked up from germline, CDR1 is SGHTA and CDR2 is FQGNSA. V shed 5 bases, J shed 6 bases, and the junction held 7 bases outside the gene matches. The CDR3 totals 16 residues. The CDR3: CASSPAGLAGPNEQFF. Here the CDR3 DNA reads TGTGCCAGCAGCCCCGCGGGACTAGCGGGACCCAATGAGCAGTTCTTC. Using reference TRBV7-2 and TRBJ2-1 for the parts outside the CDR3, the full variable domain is GAGVSQSPSNKVTEKGKDVELRCDPISGHTALYWYRQSLGQGLEFLIYFQGNSAPDKSGLPSDRFSAERTGGSVSTLTIQRTQQEDSAVYLCASSPAGLAGPNEQFFGPGTRLTVL.

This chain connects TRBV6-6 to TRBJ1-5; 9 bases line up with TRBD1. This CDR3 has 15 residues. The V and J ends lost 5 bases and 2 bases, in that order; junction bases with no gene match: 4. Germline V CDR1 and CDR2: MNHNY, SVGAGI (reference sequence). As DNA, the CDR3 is TGTGCCAGCAGTGAGGACAGGGGAGGCAATCAGCCCCAGCATTTT. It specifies CASSEDRGGNQPQHF.

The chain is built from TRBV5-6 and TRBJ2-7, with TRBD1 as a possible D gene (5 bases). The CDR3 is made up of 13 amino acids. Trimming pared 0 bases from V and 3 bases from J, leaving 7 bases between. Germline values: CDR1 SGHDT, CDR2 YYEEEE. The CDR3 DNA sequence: TGTGCCAGCAGCTTGGGACAGAGCTACGAGCAGTACTTC. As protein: CASSLGQSYEQYF.

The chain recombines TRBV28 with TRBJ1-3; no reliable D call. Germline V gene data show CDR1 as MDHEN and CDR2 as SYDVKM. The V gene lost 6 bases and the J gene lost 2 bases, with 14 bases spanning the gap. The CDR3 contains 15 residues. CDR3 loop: CASSPGFRTGNTIYF. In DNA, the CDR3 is TGTGCCAGCAGCCCCGGATTTAGGACTGGAAACACCATATATTTT.

CDR3 DNA: TGTGCCAGCAGGCCAGAGGGGGCAATCGCCGGGGAGCTGTTTTTT. This gives the protein CASRPEGAIAGELFF. The V and J genes are TRBV27 and TRBJ2-2; 7 bases are shared with TRBD1. The CDR3 loop spans 15 amino acids. Germline V gene sequence: CDR1 MNHEY, CDR2 SMNVEV (reference sequence). Trimming removed 6 bases from V and 6 bases from J; junction bases left unmatched: 10.

CDR3 in DNA: TGTGCCTGGAGTCGGGACACCTCCTACGAGCAGTACTTC. Its translation is CAWSRDTSYEQYF. The chain carries TRBV30 and TRBJ2-7, with D tentatively TRBD1 (6 bases). The length of the CDR3 is 13 residues. The germline V and J ends were trimmed by 2 bases and 0 bases, with 8 bases remaining between them. Germline V CDR1 and CDR2: GTSNPN, SVGIG (reference sequence).

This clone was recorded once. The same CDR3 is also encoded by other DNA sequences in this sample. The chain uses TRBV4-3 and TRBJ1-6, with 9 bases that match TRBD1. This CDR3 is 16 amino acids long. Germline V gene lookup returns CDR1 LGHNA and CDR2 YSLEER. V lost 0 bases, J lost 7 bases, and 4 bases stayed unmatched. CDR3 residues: CASSQDRDRVNSPLHF. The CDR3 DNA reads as TGCGCCAGCAGCCAAGATCGGGACAGGGTAAATTCACCCCTCCACTTT.

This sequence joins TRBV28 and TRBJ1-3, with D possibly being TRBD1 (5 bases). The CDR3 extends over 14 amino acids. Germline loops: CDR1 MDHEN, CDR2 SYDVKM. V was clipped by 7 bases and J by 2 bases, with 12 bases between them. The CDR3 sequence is CASKLEGTGNTIYF. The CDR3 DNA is TGTGCCAGCAAGTTGGAGGGGACTGGAAACACCATATATTTT.

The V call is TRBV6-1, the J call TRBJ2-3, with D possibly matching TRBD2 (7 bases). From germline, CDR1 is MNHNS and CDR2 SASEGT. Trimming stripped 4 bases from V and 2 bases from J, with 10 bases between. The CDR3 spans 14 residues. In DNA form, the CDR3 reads TGTGCCAGCAGTGCGCGGGGGCCCACAGATACGCAGTATTTT. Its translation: CASSARGPTDTQYF.

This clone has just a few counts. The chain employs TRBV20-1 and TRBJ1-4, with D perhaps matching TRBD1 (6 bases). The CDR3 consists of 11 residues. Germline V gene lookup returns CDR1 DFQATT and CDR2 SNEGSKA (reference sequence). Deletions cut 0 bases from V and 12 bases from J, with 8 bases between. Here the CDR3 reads CSARDPGELFF. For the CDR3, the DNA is TGCAGTGCTAGAGATCCAGGGGAACTGTTTTTT.

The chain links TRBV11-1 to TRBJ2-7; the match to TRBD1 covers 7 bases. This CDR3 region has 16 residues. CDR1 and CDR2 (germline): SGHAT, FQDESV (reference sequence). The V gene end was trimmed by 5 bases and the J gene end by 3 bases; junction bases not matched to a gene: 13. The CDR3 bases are TGTGCCAGCAGCCGATCCTTCAGGGGGTCAGGCTACGAGCAGTACTTC. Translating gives CASSRSFRGSGYEQYF. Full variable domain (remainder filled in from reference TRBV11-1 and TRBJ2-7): EAEVAQSPRYKITEKSQAVAFWCDPISGHATLYWYRQILGQGPELLVQFQDESVVDDSQLPKDRFSAERLKGVDSTLKIQPAELGDSAMYLCASSRSFRGSGYEQYFGPGTRLTVT.

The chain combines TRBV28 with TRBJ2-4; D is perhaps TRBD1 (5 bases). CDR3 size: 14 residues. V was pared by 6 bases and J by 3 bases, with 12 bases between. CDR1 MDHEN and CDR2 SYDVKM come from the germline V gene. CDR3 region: CASSTQGGKNIQYF. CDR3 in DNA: TGTGCCAGCAGCACCCAGGGTGGCAAAAACATTCAGTACTTC.

CDR3: CASSPGRRNEQYF. As DNA, the CDR3 is TGTGCCAGCAGTCCAGGGAGGCGTAACGAGCAGTACTTC. The V gene is TRBV27, the J gene TRBJ2-7, with D perhaps TRBD2 (6 bases). Trimming took 5 bases from V and 5 from J, leaving 13 bases between them. CDR3 length equals 13 residues. Germline lookup yields CDR1 MNHEY and CDR2 SMNVEV (reference sequence).

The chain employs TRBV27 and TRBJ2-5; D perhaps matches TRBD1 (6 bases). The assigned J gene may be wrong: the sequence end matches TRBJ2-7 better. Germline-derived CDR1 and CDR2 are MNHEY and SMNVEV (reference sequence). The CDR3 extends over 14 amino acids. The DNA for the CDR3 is TGTGCCAGCAGACCTAACAGGGAAAGCTACGAGCAGTACTTC. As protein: CASRPNRESYEQYF.

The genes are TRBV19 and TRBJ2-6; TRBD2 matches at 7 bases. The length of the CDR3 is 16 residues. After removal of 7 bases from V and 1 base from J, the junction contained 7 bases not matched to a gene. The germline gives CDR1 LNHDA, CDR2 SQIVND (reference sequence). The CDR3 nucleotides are TGTGCCAGTAATTGGGGAGGGGTATCTGGGGCCAACGTCCTGACTTTC. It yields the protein CASNWGGVSGANVLTF.

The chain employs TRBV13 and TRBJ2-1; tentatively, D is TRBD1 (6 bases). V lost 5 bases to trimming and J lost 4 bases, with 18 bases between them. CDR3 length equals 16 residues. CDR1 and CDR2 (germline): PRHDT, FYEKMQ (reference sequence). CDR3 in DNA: TGTGCCAGCAGCAGTAACAGGGCCTCGTTATACAATGAGCAGTTCTTC. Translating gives CASSSNRASLYNEQFF.

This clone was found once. Here the CDR3 reads CSVLKGPGLDV. CDR3 nucleotide sequence: TGCAGCGTTTTAAAGGGCCCCGGGTTGGACGTC. The V and J genes are TRBV29-1 and TRBJ2-7; D is uncertain. The germline gives CDR1 SQVTM, CDR2 ANQGSEA. There are 11 residues in the CDR3.

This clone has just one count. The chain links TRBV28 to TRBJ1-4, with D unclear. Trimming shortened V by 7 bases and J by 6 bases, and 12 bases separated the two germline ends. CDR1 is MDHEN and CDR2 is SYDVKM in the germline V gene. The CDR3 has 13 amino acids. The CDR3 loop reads CASTTDGYEKLFF. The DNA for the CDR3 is TGTGCCAGCACCACGGACGGATATGAAAAACTGTTTTTT. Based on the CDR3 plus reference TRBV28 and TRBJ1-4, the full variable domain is DVKVTQSSRYLVKRTGEKVFLECVQDMDHENMFWYRQDPGLGLRLIYFSYDVKMKEKGDIPEGYSVSREKKERFSLILESASTNQTSMYLCASTTDGYEKLFFGSGTQLSVL.

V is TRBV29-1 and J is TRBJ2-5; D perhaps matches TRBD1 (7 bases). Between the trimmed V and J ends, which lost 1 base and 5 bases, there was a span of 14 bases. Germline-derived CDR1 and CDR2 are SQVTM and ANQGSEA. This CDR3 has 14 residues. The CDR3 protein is CSVEGDRAGETQYF. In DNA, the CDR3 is TGCAGCGTTGAAGGTGACAGGGCGGGGGAGACCCAGTACTTC.